The present TCR beta chain was sequenced within a study of T-cell memory formation after mild COVID-19 (dated by TCRdb to 2020 to 2022). Background on the whole study: TCR sequence clusters from the two donors were found to be largely donor specific. In a couple of donors, T-cell clones that expanded and contracted after mild COVID-19 were tracked by sequencing TCRalpha and TCRbeta repertoires over time. Two young, previously healthy adult volunteers made up the cohort, one male and one female.

As for this clonotype: Its antigen remains undetermined. No much larger clone exists at a distance of one base, and base qualities are not known.

Ficoll-Paque density gradient centrifugation was used to isolate PBMCs. Sequencing instrument: Illumina NovaSeq 6000. TCRalpha and TCRbeta cDNA libraries were constructed by 5'RACE with constant-segment primers, with sample barcodes and unique molecular identifiers being introduced. Trizol reagent was used to extract RNA from every sample. Library amplification was performed in two PCR steps, and a second sample barcode and Illumina TruSeq adapters were introduced in the second step. Libraries were sequenced on an Illumina NovaSeq with 2 x 150 bp paired-end reads. The study's own analysis went as follows. Reads were demultiplexed and collapsed into UMI-guided consensus sequences with migec v1.2.7. Using mixcr v2.1.11, UMI consensuses were aligned to TRA and TRB V and J templates and then assembled into clonotypes. A clonotype was counted as expanded or contracted only if both edgeR and NoisET called the change significant, with noise models trained on biological replicates. For edgeR calls, the thresholds were a false discovery rate-adjusted p below 0.01 and a log2 fold-change of 1. PCA with hierarchical clustering of max-normalized trajectories of the 1000 most abundant clonotypes was used as exploratory dynamics analysis. Each responding clone was given a CD4 or CD8 phenotype based on the CD4+ and CD8+ repertoires, which had been sequenced separately. TCRdb reworked the public reads: Q25 trimming with fastp, MiXCR clone assembly, productive beta chains retained. Identical CDR3 proteins give one entry, which carries the most common genes and DNA. TCRdb assigned the V and J calls; the authors' analysis was not used. The sample includes roughly 600,000 distinct CDR3 sequences, with roughly 18% observed a single time. Around 12% of the sample lies in the top ten.

Broader findings and caveats from the paper: Contracting CD4+ clones were located mainly in the CM and EM memory subsets, whereas CD8+ clones were found to be enriched in EMRA. Only a couple of mild cases were covered by the study, and larger cohorts that include severe cases with pre-infection samples were considered necessary. Clones that contracted from day 15 to 85 showed balanced CD4/CD8 phenotypes, whereas a second wave of clones that expanded from day 15 to 37 leaned towards CD4+. Whether the second-wave clones peaking on day 37 were SARS-CoV-2 specific was not confirmed. Some responding clones were detected in pre-infection memory, which suggested that pre-existing cross-reactive memory T cells had joined the SARS-CoV-2 response.

The sequence derives from an adult woman who had mild COVID-19 (a few samples of this study predate the infection). The sample titles of this study are shuffled in the database, so cell type and time point are left out; the donor was told from shared clones. The sample comprised PBMCs or a T cell subset sorted from them (not recorded which).

The CDR3 region has the sequence CASTANGREQFF. In nucleotide form, the sequence is TGTGCCAGCACCGCGAACGGACGGGAGCAGTTCTTC. The rearranged segments are TRBV27 and TRBJ2-1, with the identity of the D gene unclear. Including cysteine and phenylalanine, the CDR3 has 12 amino acids. Just CDR3 DNA is preserved here, 36 bases in frame from base 1. In the germline V gene (reference sequence), CDR1 corresponds to MNHEY and CDR2 to SMNVEV. V gives up 7 bases and J gives up 10 bases, and the segment between their germline ends measures 14 bases.